This record concerns one TCR beta chain sequence. The sample comes from a study of blood T cell repertoires in COVID-19. Across the study: Acute-phase and convalescent COVID-19 samples originated in the United States, Italy and Spain. The cDNA or gDNA used as material had been derived from T cells, B-cell-depleted T cells, or PBMCs.

This table comes from immunoSEQ multiplex PCR, and its TCRdb copy is limited to in-frame clones, with some not included. Of about 380,000 clones listed, 70% to 90% are singletons. V shed 2 bases, J shed 5 bases, and the junction held 6 bases outside the gene matches. The CDR3 length is 14 residues. Germline lookup yields CDR1 SGHKS and CDR2 YYEKEE (reference sequence). Researchers sorted participants into cohorts using their self-reported clinical history. This chain links TRBV5-5 with TRBJ1-1; 7 bases line up with TRBD1. This TCR derives from a man aged 25 to 45 who had recovered from COVID-19. The source material was PBMCs or T cells enriched from blood (not recorded which). CDR3: CASSFGRGITEAFF. DNA for the CDR3: TGTGCCAGCAGCTTCGGCAGGGGGATAACTGAAGCTTTCTTT.